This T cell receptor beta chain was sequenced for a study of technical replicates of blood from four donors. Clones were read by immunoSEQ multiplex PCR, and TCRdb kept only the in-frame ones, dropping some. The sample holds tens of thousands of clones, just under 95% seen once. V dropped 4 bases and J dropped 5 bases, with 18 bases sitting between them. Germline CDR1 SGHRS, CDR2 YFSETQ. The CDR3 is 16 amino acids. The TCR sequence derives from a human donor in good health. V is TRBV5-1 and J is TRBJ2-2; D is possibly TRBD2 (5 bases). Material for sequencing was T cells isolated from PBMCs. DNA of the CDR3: TGCGCCAGCAGCATAACTAGTTCGCTGTCGACCGGGGAGCTGTTTTTT. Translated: CASSITSSLSTGELFF. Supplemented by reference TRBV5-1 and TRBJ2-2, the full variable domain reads KAGVTQTPRYLIKTRGQQVTLSCSPISGHRSVSWYQQTPGQGLQFLFEYFSETQRNKGNFPGRFSGRQFSNSRSEMNVSTLELGDSALYLCASSITSSLSTGELFFGEGSRLTVL.